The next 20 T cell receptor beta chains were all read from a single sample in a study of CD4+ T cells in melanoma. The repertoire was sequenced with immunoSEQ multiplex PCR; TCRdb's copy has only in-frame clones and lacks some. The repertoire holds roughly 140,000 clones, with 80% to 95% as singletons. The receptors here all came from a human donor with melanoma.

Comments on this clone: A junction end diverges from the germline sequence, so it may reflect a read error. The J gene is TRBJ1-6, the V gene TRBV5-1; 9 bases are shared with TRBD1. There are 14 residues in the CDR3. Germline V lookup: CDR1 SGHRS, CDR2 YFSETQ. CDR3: CASSLGQGVSPLHF. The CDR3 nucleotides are TGCGCCAGCAGTTTGGGACAGGGTGTTTCACCCCTCCACTTT.

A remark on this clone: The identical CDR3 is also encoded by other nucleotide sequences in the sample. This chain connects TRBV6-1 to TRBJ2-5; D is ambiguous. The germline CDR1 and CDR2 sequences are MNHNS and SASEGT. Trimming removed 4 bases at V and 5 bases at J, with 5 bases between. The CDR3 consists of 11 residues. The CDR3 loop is CASSVGETQYF. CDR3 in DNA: TGTGCCAGCAGTGTTGGGGAGACCCAGTACTTC.

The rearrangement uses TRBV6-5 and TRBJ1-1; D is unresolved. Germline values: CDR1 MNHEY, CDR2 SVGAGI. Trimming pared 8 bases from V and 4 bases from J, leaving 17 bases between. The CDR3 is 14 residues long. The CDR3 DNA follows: TGTGCCAGCTCTTTAGGTGGGGTCGGCACTGAAGCTTTCTTT. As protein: CASSLGGVGTEAFF.

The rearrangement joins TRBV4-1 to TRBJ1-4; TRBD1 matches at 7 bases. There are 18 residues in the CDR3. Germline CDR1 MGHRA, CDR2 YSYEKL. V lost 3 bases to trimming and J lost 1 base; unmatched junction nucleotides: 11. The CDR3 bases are TGCGCCAGCAGCCACCGGGACAGAGGGGGGGGAACTAATGAAAAACTGTTTTTT. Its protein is CASSHRDRGGGTNEKLFF.

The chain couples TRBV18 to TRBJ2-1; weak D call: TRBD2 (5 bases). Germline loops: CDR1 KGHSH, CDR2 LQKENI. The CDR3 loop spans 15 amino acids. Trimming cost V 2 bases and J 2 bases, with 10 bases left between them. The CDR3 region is CASSPGRGTYNEQFF. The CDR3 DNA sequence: TGTGCCAGCTCACCAGGGAGAGGGACCTACAATGAGCAGTTCTTC.

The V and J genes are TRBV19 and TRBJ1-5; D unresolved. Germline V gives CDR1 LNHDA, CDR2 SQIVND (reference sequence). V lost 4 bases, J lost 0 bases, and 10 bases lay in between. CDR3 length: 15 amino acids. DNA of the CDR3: TGTGCCAGTAGTAACCAGATTTATAGCAATCAGCCCCAGCATTTT. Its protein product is CASSNQIYSNQPQHF.

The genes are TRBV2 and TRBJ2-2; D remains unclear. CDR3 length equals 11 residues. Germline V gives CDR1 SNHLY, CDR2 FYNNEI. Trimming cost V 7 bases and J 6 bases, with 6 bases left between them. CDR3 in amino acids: CASKVAGELFF. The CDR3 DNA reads TGTGCCAGCAAGGTGGCCGGGGAGCTGTTTTTT.

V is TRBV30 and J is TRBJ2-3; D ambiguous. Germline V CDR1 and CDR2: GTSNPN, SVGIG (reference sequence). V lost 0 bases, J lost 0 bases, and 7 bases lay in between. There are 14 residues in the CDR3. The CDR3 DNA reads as TGTGCCTGGAGTGTTTCCCTTAGCACAGATACGCAGTATTTT. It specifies CAWSVSLSTDTQYF. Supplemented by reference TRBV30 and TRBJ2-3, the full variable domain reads SQTIHQWPATLVQPVGSPLSLECTVEGTSNPNLYWYRQAAGRGLQLLFYSVGIGQISSEVPQNLSASRPQDRQFILSSKKLLLSDSGFYLCAWSVSLSTDTQYFGPGTRLTVL.

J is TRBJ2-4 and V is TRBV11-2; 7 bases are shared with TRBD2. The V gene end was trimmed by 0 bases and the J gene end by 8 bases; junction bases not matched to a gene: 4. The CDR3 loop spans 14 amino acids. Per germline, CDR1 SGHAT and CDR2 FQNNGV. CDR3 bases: TGTGCCAGCAGCTTAGATCGGGGGGAGTACATTCAGTACTTC. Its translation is CASSLDRGEYIQYF.

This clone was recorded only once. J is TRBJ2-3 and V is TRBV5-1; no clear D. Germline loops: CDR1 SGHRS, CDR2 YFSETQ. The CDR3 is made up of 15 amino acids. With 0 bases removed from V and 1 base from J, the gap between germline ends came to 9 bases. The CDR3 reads CASSLGSTGTDTQYF. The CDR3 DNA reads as TGCGCCAGCAGCTTGGGGAGTACGGGCACAGATACGCAGTATTTT.

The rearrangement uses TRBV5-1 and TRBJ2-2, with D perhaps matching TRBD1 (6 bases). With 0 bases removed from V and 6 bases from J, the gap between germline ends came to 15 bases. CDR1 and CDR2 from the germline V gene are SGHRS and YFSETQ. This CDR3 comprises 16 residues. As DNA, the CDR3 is TGCGCCAGCAGCTTGGTGGAGCTACAGGGATCCGGGGAGCTGTTTTTT. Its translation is CASSLVELQGSGELFF.

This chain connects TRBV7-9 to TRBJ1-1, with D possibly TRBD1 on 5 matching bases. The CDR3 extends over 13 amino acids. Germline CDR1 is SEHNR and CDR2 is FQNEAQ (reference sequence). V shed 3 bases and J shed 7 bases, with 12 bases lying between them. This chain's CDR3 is CASSFHEDIEAFF. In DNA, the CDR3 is TGTGCCAGCAGCTTTCACGAGGACATTGAAGCTTTCTTT.

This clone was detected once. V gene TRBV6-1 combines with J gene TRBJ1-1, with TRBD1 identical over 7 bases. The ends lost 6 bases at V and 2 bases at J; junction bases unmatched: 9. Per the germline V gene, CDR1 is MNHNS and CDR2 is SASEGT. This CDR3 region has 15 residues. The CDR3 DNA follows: TGTGCCAGCAGGATCCCGGGACAGAGAAACACTGAAGCTTTCTTT. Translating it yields CASRIPGQRNTEAFF.

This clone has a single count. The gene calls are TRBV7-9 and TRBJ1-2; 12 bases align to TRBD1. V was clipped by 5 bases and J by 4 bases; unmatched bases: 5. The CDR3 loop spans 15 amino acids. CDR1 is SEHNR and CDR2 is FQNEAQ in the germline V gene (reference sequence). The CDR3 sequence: CASSAGTGGSYGYTF. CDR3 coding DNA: TGTGCCAGCAGCGCCGGGACAGGGGGCTCCTATGGCTACACCTTC.

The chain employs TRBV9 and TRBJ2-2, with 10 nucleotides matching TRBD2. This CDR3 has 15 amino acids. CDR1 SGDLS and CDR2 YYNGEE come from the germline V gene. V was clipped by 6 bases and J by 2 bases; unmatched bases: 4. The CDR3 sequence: CASTRTSGNTGELFF. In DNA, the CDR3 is TGTGCCAGCACCAGGACTAGCGGTAACACCGGGGAGCTGTTTTTT.

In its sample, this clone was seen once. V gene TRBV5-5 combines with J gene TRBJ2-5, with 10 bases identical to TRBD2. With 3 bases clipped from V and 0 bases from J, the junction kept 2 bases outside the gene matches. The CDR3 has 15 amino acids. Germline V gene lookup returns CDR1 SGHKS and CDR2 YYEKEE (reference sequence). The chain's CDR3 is CASSWGLANQETQYF. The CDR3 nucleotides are TGTGCCAGCAGCTGGGGACTAGCGAACCAAGAGACCCAGTACTTC.

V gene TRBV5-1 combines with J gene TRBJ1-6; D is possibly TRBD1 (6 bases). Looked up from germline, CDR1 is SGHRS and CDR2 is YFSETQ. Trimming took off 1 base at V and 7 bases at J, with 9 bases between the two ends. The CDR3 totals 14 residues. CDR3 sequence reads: CASSLTGSNSPLHF. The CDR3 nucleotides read TGCGCCAGCAGCTTGACAGGGAGCAATTCACCCCTCCACTTT. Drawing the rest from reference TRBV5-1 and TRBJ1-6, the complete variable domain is KAGVTQTPRYLIKTRGQQVTLSCSPISGHRSVSWYQQTPGQGLQFLFEYFSETQRNKGNFPGRFSGRQFSNSRSEMNVSTLELGDSALYLCASSLTGSNSPLHFGNGTRLTVT.

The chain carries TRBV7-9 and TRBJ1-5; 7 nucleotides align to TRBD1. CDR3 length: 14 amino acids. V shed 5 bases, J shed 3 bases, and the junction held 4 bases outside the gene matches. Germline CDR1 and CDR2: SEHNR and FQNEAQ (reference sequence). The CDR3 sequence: CASSQTGFNQPQHF. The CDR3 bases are TGTGCCAGCAGCCAGACAGGGTTCAATCAGCCCCAGCATTTT.

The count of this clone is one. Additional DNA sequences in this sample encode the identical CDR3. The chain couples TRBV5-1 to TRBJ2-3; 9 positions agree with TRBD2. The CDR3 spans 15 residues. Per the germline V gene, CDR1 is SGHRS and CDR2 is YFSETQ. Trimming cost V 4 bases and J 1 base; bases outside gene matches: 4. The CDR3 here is CASSTGLAGTDTQYF. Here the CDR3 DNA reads TGCGCCAGCAGCACGGGACTAGCTGGCACAGATACGCAGTATTTT.

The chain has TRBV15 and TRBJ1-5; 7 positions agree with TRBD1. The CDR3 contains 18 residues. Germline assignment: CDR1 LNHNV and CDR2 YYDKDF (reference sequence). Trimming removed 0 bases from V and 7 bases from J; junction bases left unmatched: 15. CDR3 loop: CATSRDTATGVLSQPQHF. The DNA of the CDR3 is TGTGCCACCAGCAGAGATACCGCTACAGGGGTTCTTAGCCAGCCCCAGCATTTT.